This is a list of T cell receptor beta chains from one sample in a study of cytomegalovirus exposure and HLA in healthy donors. The table came from immunoSEQ multiplex PCR; TCRdb's copy has only in-frame clones and leaves some out. The table includes approximately 170,000 clones, over 70% detected once. The sequenced sample consisted of PBMCs. The receptors originated from a woman between 40 and 55 years old in good health and CMV-seropositive. CDR3s include the opening cysteine and the closing phenylalanine or tryptophan. D genes are given only for firm matches.

CDR3 protein,V gene,D gene,J gene
CASTEGGGVQETQYF,TRBV9,TRBD2,TRBJ2-5
CASSHYRGARSYEQYF,TRBV2,TRBD1,TRBJ2-7
CASSSPGTKIQYF,TRBV28,NA,TRBJ2-4
CASSPLRNTEAFF,TRBV16,NA,TRBJ1-1
CASSLVPQGLAGLVF,TRBV7-6,TRBD2,TRBJ2-7
CASSPGGGHQETQYF,TRBV5-4,NA,TRBJ2-5
CASKRDRYTGELFF,TRBV6-5,TRBD2,TRBJ2-2
CASSLTTDLGDTIYF,TRBV7-3,NA,TRBJ1-3
CASSLENSFSEQYF,TRBV7-9,NA,TRBJ2-7
CASSPSGGGYGYTF,TRBV18,TRBD1,TRBJ1-2